Shown below are 30 T cell receptor beta chains from a single sample sequenced in a study of shared clonotypes between healthy human individuals. Profiling relied on immunoSEQ multiplex PCR, and the TCRdb table lists in-frame clones only, not all of them. Here the sample spans roughly 570,000 clones, 98% being singletons. Terminally differentiated effector memory CD45RA+ cells were excluded from the naive CD8 cells, which were CD45RO-negative and positively selected for CCR7. Sequencing input: naive CD8+ T cells sorted from blood. These TCRs come from a man younger than 40 in good health.

The rearrangement joins TRBV15 to TRBJ2-1; 10 bases match TRBD2. The germline CDR1 and CDR2 sequences are LNHNV and YYDKDF (reference sequence). With V trimmed by 5 bases and J by 14 bases, 12 bases remained unmatched. The CDR3 sequence is 14 residues long. In DNA, the CDR3 is TGTGCCACCAGCTTTTTGCAGTACAGCGGGAGGGAGTTCTTC. This translates into CATSFLQYSGREFF. Based on the CDR3 plus reference TRBV15 and TRBJ2-1, the full variable domain is DAMVIQNPRYQVTQFGKPVTLSCSQTLNHNVMYWYQQKSSQAPKLLFHYYDKDFNNEADTPDNFQSRRPNTSFCFLDIRSPGLGDTAMYLCATSFLQYSGREFFGPGTRLTVL.

J is TRBJ1-3 and V is TRBV11-2, with D unresolved. This CDR3 contains 13 residues. Germline V gene data show CDR1 as SGHAT and CDR2 as FQNNGV. V was pared by 2 bases and J by 4 bases, with 6 bases between. The CDR3 DNA sequence: TGTGCCAGCAGCTTACCCCCCGGAAACACCATATATTTT. Residues: CASSLPPGNTIYF.

This chain joins TRBV10-3 and TRBJ2-7, with 8 bases aligning to TRBD1. The CDR3 runs 16 residues. Trimming took 1 base from V and 2 from J; bases not matched to a gene: 7. The germline gives CDR1 ENHRY, CDR2 SYGVKD. The CDR3 protein is CAISELDRAFTYEQYF. CDR3 sequence (DNA): TGTGCCATCAGTGAGTTGGACAGGGCCTTTACCTACGAGCAGTACTTC.

This chain links TRBV27 with TRBJ2-1; tentatively, D is TRBD2 (7 bases). The CDR3 extends over 15 amino acids. Trimming pared 5 bases from V and 3 bases from J, leaving 14 bases between. Germline V gene data show CDR1 as MNHEY and CDR2 as SMNVEV (reference sequence). CDR3 sequence (DNA): TGTGCCAGCAGTCCGGGGGCGGGAGTCTACAATGAGCAGTTCTTC. Translated: CASSPGAGVYNEQFF.

The gene calls are TRBV10-1 and TRBJ2-7; 8 bases match TRBD1. V dropped 3 bases and J dropped 2; count of bases not matched to a gene: 12. The CDR3 is 17 amino acids. Per the germline V gene, CDR1 is WNHNN and CDR2 is SYGVQD (reference sequence). The CDR3 coding sequence is TGCGCCAGCAGTGACCTACCCGGGACAGGACAAGCCTACGAGCAGTACTTC. It encodes CASSDLPGTGQAYEQYF.

V is TRBV27 and J is TRBJ1-4; TRBD1 agrees at 8 bases. V dropped 9 bases and J dropped 4; count of bases not matched to a gene: 7. There are 14 residues in the CDR3. The germline CDR1 and CDR2 sequences are MNHEY and SMNVEV (reference sequence). The chain's CDR3 is CASKQGGSNEKLFF. CDR3 coding DNA: TGTGCCAGTAAACAGGGGGGTAGTAATGAAAAACTGTTTTTT. Full variable domain (missing parts from reference TRBV27 and TRBJ1-4): EAQVTQNPRYLITVTGKKLTVTCSQNMNHEYMSWYRQDPGLGLRQIYYSMNVEVTDKGDVPEGYKVSRKEKRNFPLILESPSPNQTSLYFCASKQGGSNEKLFFGSGTQLSVL.

J is TRBJ2-1 and V is TRBV4-2; D might be TRBD2 (6 bases). The germline V gene has CDR1 LGHNA and CDR2 YNFKEQ. V dropped 0 bases and J dropped 11 bases, with 11 bases sitting between them. CDR3 length: 13 amino acids. CDR3 sequence: CASSQDGGAKQFF. The DNA for the CDR3 is TGTGCCAGCAGCCAAGATGGAGGGGCCAAGCAGTTCTTC.

The rearrangement uses TRBV29-1 and TRBJ2-1; 7 bases align to TRBD1. Germline loops: CDR1 SQVTM, CDR2 ANQGSEA. The junction had 9 bases not matched to a gene; V was cut back by 8 bases and J by 5 bases. This CDR3 spans 13 amino acids. The CDR3 spells CSHTGDANNEQFF. CDR3 DNA sequence: TGCAGCCATACAGGGGACGCAAACAATGAGCAGTTCTTC.

The genes are TRBV13 and TRBJ1-2; TRBD1 is a possible D gene (6 bases). Looked up from germline, CDR1 is PRHDT and CDR2 is FYEKMQ (reference sequence). CDR3 size: 14 residues. V lost 4 bases to trimming and J lost 4 bases, with 13 bases between them. The chain's CDR3 is CASSSMTGSYGYTF. CDR3 DNA sequence: TGTGCCAGCAGCTCGATGACAGGAAGCTATGGCTACACCTTC.

The rearrangement links TRBV27 to TRBJ2-7; D unclear. The CDR3 extends over 13 amino acids. Trimming pared 5 bases from V and 0 bases from J, leaving 8 bases between. The V gene's germline CDR1 is MNHEY and CDR2 SMNVEV (reference sequence). CDR3 in DNA: TGTGCCAGCAGTGCTATAAGCTCCTACGAGCAGTACTTC. Its translation is CASSAISSYEQYF.

The V gene is TRBV15, the J gene TRBJ2-6, with a tentative D call TRBD1 (6 bases). The V and J ends lost 1 base and 4 bases respectively, with 11 bases between them. The CDR3 is 16 amino acids. The germline V gene has CDR1 LNHNV and CDR2 YYDKDF (reference sequence). This CDR3 reads CATSRATGSGANVLTF. In DNA form, the CDR3 reads TGTGCCACCAGCAGAGCTACAGGGTCCGGGGCCAACGTCCTGACTTTC.

The V call is TRBV5-1, the J call TRBJ2-7; D is unclear. Germline V gene lookup returns CDR1 SGHRS and CDR2 YFSETQ. V lost 5 bases, J lost 6 bases, and 15 bases lay in between. The CDR3 has 13 amino acids. The CDR3, as DNA: TGCGCCAGCAGTGCGGTAGGAACCAGCGAGCAGTACTTC. Protein sequence: CASSAVGTSEQYF.

The chain recombines TRBV7-9 with TRBJ2-1, with 10 bases identical to TRBD2. The trim removed 5 bases at V and 5 bases at J, leaving 12 bases unmatched. Germline V gene lookup returns CDR1 SEHNR and CDR2 FQNEAQ (reference sequence). The CDR3 runs to 17 residues. CDR3 amino acids: CASSDPDSGRRNNEQFF. DNA for the CDR3: TGTGCCAGCAGCGATCCTGATAGCGGGAGGAGGAACAATGAGCAGTTCTTC.

CDR3 in DNA: TGTGCCAGCAGTTTGGCCGCACTAGTTCCCGGGGAGCTGTTTTTT. Translation: CASSLAALVPGELFF. V usage is TRBV27 and J usage is TRBJ2-2, with TRBD2 as a possible D gene (5 bases). The CDR3 consists of 15 residues. The V end lost 3 bases, the J end lost 6 bases, and 14 bases lay between the germline ends. Germline values: CDR1 MNHEY, CDR2 SMNVEV (reference sequence).

The V and J genes are TRBV5-1 and TRBJ2-7; D may be TRBD1 or TRBD2 (7 bases each). The CDR3 contains 15 residues. Trimming left V 4 bases short and J 2 bases short, with 16 bases between. Germline CDR1 and CDR2: SGHRS and YFSETQ. In nucleotides, the CDR3 is TGCGCCAGCAGCGCAGGGGGGGACCCCACCTACGAGCAGTACTTC. Translated, it gives CASSAGGDPTYEQYF.

The rearrangement joins TRBV11-2 to TRBJ1-4; D ambiguous. The CDR3 spans 14 residues. The V end was cut by 4 bases, the J end by 3 bases, with 9 bases between. Germline CDR1 SGHAT, CDR2 FQNNGV. In DNA, the CDR3 is TGTGCCAGCAGCTCCGACAACCCTAATGAAAAACTGTTTTTT. Its translation is CASSSDNPNEKLFF.

The chain employs TRBV5-4 and TRBJ1-2; TRBD1 is a possible D gene (6 bases). Deletions cut 3 bases from V and 2 bases from J, with 8 bases between. CDR1 is SGHNT and CDR2 is YYREEE in the germline V gene (reference sequence). The CDR3 sequence is 13 residues long. CDR3 in amino acids: CASSYRENYGYTF. Written as DNA, the CDR3 is TGTGCCAGCAGCTACAGGGAGAACTATGGCTACACCTTC. Full variable domain (outside the CDR3, taken from reference TRBV5-4 and TRBJ1-2): ETGVTQSPTHLIKTRGQQVTLRCSSQSGHNTVSWYQQALGQGPQFIFQYYREEENGRGNFPPRFSGLQFPNYSSELNVNALELDDSALYLCASSYRENYGYTFGSGTRLTVV.

J is TRBJ2-7 and V is TRBV27; TRBD2 matches 10 bases. The CDR3 has 15 amino acids. Germline CDR1 and CDR2: MNHEY and SMNVEV (reference sequence). V was clipped by 2 bases and J by 2 bases; unmatched bases: 3. CDR3 nucleotide sequence: TGTGCCAGCAGTTTACTAGCGGGAGTCGCCTACGAGCAGTACTTC. Translation: CASSLLAGVAYEQYF.

This clone was found once. The rearrangement uses TRBV11-2 and TRBJ2-1; 11 bases match TRBD2. Per germline, CDR1 SGHAT and CDR2 FQNNGV. The junction had 5 bases not matched to a gene; V was cut back by 3 bases and J by 4 bases. This CDR3 comprises 16 residues. The CDR3 is CASSFIAGGAYNEQFF. The CDR3 nucleotides are TGTGCCAGCAGCTTTATAGCGGGAGGGGCGTACAATGAGCAGTTCTTC. Filled out from reference TRBV11-2 and TRBJ2-1, the complete variable domain reads EAGVAQSPRYKIIEKRQSVAFWCNPISGHATLYWYQQILGQGPKLLIQFQNNGVVDDSQLPKDRFSAERLKGVDSTLKIQPAKLEDSAVYLCASSFIAGGAYNEQFFGPGTRLTVL.

The chain couples TRBV4-1 to TRBJ2-7, with 12 bases matching TRBD2. Germline values: CDR1 MGHRA, CDR2 YSYEKL. With V trimmed by 0 bases and J by 5 bases, 2 bases remained unmatched. CDR3 length: 15 residues. CDR3 nucleotides: TGCGCCAGCAGCCAAGAGCTAGCGGGAGGGGACGAGCAGTACTTC. Translation gives CASSQELAGGDEQYF.

J is TRBJ2-5 and V is TRBV7-8; 7 nucleotides line up with TRBD2. In germline, CDR1 is SGHVS, CDR2 FQNEAQ. Unmatched junction bases numbered 24, after V lost 6 bases and J lost 11 bases. CDR3 length: 17 amino acids. The chain's CDR3 is CASSSRGEGVLQLPQYF. The CDR3 bases are TGTGCCAGCAGTTCCCGGGGGGAGGGCGTGTTGCAGCTCCCTCAGTACTTC.

The V and J genes are TRBV6-5 and TRBJ1-1; 9 bases line up with TRBD1. Germline CDR1 and CDR2: MNHEY and SVGAGI. With V trimmed by 5 bases and J by 5 bases, 6 bases remained unmatched. The CDR3 has 14 residues. CDR3 coding DNA: TGTGCCAGCAGTGTACAGGGGGCGGGTACTGAAGCTTTCTTT. As protein: CASSVQGAGTEAFF.

The chain is built from TRBV13 and TRBJ2-1, with 7 bases matching TRBD2. V lost 5 bases to trimming and J lost 1 base; unmatched junction nucleotides: 2. CDR3 length equals 14 residues. Germline V CDR1 and CDR2: PRHDT, FYEKMQ (reference sequence). CDR3 sequence (DNA): TGTGCCAGCAGCCGGACTAGGTCCTACAATGAGCAGTTCTTC. It encodes CASSRTRSYNEQFF.

The gene calls are TRBV6-6 and TRBJ2-7; 10 nucleotides match TRBD2. The CDR3 covers 16 residues. Germline CDR1 MNHNY, CDR2 SVGAGI (reference sequence). With V trimmed by 0 bases and J by 5 bases, 7 bases remained unmatched. CDR3 DNA: TGTGCCAGCAGTTACTCGACGGCTAGCGGGAGCCACGAGCAGTACTTC. Protein product: CASSYSTASGSHEQYF.

The rearrangement uses TRBV4-3 and TRBJ2-1; the D is unclear. CDR3 size: 14 residues. The V end was cut by 0 bases, the J end by 7 bases, with 10 bases between. Germline CDR1 is LGHNA and CDR2 is YSLEER. Here the CDR3 DNA reads TGCGCCAGCAGCCAAGAGAGTAGGGATAATGAGCAGTTCTTC. It codes for CASSQESRDNEQFF.

The DNA for the CDR3 is TGTGCCAGCAGTGAAGACGGACTAGCCTACGAGCAGTACTTC. Translating gives CASSEDGLAYEQYF. The chain joins TRBV2 to TRBJ2-7, with 7 positions matching TRBD2. CDR3 length equals 14 residues. V gave up 1 base and J gave up 2 bases; unmatched junction bases: 2. The germline V gene encodes CDR1 SNHLY and CDR2 FYNNEI.

This chain links TRBV7-8 with TRBJ2-7; 7 bases are a match to TRBD1. In germline, CDR1 is SGHVS, CDR2 FQNEAQ. This CDR3 spans 14 amino acids. V shed 3 bases and J 5 bases; nucleotides not matched to a gene: 7. CDR3 DNA: TGTGCCAGCAGCTTGCTTAAGGGGGCCCACGAGCAGTACTTC. Translating gives CASSLLKGAHEQYF.

The V gene is TRBV11-3, the J gene TRBJ2-7, with TRBD1 identical over 7 bases. Germline CDR1 reads SGHNT; CDR2 reads YENEEA. J gave up 2 bases and V 4 bases, and 11 bases lay outside the gene matches. The CDR3 is made up of 16 amino acids. CDR3 bases: TGTGCCAGCAGCTCGACGGACAGAACAGGGGCCTACGAGCAGTACTTC. It specifies CASSSTDRTGAYEQYF.

The rearrangement uses TRBV4-3 and TRBJ2-1; TRBD2 agrees at 9 bases. CDR1 is LGHNA, CDR2 YSLEER, per germline. V lost 0 bases, J lost 7 bases, and 4 bases stayed unmatched. The CDR3 length is 15 residues. CDR3: CASSQDLTSGNEQFF. In DNA, the CDR3 is TGCGCCAGCAGCCAAGATCTGACTAGCGGAAATGAGCAGTTCTTC.

The gene calls are TRBV7-9 and TRBJ2-4; D not certain. Germline V CDR1 and CDR2: SEHNR, FQNEAQ (reference sequence). V was pared by 3 bases and J by 6 bases, with 12 bases between. CDR3 length: 14 residues. The CDR3 sequence: CASSLPLAANIQYF. CDR3 nucleotides: TGTGCCAGCAGCTTGCCTCTGGCAGCAAACATTCAGTACTTC.